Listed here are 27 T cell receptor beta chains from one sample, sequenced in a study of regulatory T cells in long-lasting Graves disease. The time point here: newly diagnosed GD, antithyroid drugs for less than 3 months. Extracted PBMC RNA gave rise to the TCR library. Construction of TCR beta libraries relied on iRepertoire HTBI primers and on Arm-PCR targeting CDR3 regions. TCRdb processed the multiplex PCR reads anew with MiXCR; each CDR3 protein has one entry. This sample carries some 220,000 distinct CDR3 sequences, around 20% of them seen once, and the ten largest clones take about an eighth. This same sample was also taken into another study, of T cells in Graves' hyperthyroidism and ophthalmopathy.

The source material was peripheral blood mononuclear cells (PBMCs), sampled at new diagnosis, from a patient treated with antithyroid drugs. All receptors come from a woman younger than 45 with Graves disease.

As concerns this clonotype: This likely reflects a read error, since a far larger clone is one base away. CDR3 nucleotide sequence: TGTGCCAGCAGTTCGGGGGCCCTCGCGGGGAACACTGAAGCTTTCTTT. It encodes CASSSGALAGNTEAFF. The chain carries TRBV7-3 and TRBJ1-1; D may be TRBD1 (6 bases). The germline V gene has CDR1 SGHTA and CDR2 FQGTGA. CDR3 length: 16 residues. The V gene lost 6 bases and the J gene lost 1 base, with 18 bases spanning the gap.

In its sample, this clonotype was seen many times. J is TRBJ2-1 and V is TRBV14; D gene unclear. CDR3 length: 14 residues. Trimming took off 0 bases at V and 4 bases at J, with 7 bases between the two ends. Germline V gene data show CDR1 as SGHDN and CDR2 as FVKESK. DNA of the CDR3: TGTGCCAGCAGCCAAGAGGTGGTTTACAATGAGCAGTTCTTC. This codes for CASSQEVVYNEQFF.

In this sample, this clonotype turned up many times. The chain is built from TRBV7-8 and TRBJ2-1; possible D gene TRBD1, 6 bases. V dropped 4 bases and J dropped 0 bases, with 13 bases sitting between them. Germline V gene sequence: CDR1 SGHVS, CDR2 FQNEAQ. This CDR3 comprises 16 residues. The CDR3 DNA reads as TGTGCCAGCAGCTACAGACAGGCAAGCTCCTACAATGAGCAGTTCTTC. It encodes CASSYRQASSYNEQFF.

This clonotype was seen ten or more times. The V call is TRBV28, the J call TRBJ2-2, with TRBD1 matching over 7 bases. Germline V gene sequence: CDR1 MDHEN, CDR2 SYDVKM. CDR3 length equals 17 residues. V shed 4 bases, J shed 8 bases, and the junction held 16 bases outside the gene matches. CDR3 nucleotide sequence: TGTGCCAGCAGTTCGCCGCGCGGACAGGCTAGAGGAGGGGAGCTGTTTTTT. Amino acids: CASSSPRGQARGGELFF.

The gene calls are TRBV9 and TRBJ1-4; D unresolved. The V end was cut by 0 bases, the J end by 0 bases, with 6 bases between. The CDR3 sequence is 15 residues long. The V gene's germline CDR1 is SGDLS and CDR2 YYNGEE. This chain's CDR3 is CASSVDRATNEKLFF. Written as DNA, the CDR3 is TGTGCCAGCAGCGTAGACAGAGCAACTAATGAAAAACTGTTTTTT.

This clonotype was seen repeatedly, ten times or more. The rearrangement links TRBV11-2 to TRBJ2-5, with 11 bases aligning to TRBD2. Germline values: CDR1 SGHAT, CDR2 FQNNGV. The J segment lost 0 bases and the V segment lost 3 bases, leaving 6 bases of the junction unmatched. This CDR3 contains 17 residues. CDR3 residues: CASSFPTSGKYQETQYF. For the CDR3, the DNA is TGTGCCAGCAGCTTTCCGACTAGCGGGAAATACCAAGAGACCCAGTACTTC. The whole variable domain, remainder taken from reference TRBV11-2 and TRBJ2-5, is EAGVAQSPRYKIIEKRQSVAFWCNPISGHATLYWYQQILGQGPKLLIQFQNNGVVDDSQLPKDRFSAERLKGVDSTLKIQPAKLEDSAVYLCASSFPTSGKYQETQYFGPGTRLLVL.

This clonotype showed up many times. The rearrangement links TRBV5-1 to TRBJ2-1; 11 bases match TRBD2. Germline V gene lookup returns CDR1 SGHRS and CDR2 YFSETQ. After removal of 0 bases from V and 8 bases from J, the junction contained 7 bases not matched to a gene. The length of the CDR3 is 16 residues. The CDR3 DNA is TGCGCCAGCAGCTTGGTTAGCGGGAGGGCCCTTGATGAGCAGTTCTTC. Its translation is CASSLVSGRALDEQFF.

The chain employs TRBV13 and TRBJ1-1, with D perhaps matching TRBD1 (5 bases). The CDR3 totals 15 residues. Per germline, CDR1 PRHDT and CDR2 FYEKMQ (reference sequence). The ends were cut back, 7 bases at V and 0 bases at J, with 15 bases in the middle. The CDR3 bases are TGTGCCAGCACCCTCCTCCAGGGTTTGAACACTGAAGCTTTCTTT. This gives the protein CASTLLQGLNTEAFF.

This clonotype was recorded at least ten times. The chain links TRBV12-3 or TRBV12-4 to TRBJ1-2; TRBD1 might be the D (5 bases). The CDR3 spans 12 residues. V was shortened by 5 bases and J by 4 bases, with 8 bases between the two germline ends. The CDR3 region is CASSGAGYGYTF. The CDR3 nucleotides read TGTGCCAGCAGTGGGGCAGGCTATGGCTACACCTTC.

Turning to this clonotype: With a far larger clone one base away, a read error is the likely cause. In nucleotides, the CDR3 is TGTGCCAGCAGTCGGACGGCTGAAAAACTGTTTTTT. Amino acids: CASSRTAEKLFF. The J gene is TRBJ1-4, the V gene TRBV28; no reliable D call. The V and J ends lost 5 bases and 7 bases respectively, with 8 bases between them. This CDR3 has 12 residues. Germline V gene lookup returns CDR1 MDHEN and CDR2 SYDVKM.

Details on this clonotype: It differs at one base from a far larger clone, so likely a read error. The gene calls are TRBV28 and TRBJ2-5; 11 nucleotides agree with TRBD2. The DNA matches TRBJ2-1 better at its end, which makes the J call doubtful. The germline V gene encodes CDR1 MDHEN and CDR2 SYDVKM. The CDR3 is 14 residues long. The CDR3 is CVSSTRTSGNEQFF. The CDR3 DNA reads TGTGTCAGCAGTACGAGGACTAGCGGGAATGAGCAGTTCTTC.

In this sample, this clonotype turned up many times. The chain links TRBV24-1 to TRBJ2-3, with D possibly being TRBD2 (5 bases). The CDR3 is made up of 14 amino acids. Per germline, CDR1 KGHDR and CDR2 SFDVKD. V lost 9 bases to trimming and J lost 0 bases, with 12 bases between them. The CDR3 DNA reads TGTGCCACCCGTGGTTCGGGAAGCACAGATACGCAGTATTTT. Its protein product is CATRGSGSTDTQYF.

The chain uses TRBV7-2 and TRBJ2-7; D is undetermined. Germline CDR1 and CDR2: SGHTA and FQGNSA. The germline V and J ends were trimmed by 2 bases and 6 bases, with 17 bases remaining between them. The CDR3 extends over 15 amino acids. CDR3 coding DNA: TGTGCCAGCAGCTTATCATCTTATGGGTCCGGCGAGCAGTACTTC. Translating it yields CASSLSSYGSGEQYF.

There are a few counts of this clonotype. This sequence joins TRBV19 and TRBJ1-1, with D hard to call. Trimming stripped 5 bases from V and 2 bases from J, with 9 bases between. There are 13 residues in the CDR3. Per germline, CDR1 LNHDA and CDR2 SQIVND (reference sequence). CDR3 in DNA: TGTGCCAGTAGTGTCCGGCGTAACACTGAAGCTTTCTTT. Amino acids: CASSVRRNTEAFF.

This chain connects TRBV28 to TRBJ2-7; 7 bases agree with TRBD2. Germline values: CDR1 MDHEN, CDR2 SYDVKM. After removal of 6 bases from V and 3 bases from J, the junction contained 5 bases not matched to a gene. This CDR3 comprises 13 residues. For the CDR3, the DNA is TGTGCCAGCAGACACGGGGAGGGCTACGAGCAGTACTTC. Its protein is CASRHGEGYEQYF.

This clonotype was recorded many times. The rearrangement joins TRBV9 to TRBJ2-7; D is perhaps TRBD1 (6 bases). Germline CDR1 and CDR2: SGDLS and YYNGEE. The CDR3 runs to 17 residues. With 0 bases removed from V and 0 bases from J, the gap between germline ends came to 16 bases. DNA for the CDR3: TGTGCCAGCAGCGTAGGGGGGTTATCGGACAGCTCCTACGAGCAGTACTTC. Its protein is CASSVGGLSDSSYEQYF. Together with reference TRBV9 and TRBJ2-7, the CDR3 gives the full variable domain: DSGVTQTPKHLITATGQRVTLRCSPRSGDLSVYWYQQSLDQGLQFLIQYYNGEERAKGNILERFSAQQFPDLHSELNLSSLELGDSALYFCASSVGGLSDSSYEQYFGPGTRLTVT.

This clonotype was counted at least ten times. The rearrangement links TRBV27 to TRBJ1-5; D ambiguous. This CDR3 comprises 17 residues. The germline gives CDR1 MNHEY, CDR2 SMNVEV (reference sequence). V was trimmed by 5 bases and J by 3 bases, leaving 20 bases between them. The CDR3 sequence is CASSPLLGPTPNQPQHF. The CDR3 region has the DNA TGTGCCAGCAGTCCACTCCTAGGCCCAACACCCAATCAGCCCCAGCATTTT.

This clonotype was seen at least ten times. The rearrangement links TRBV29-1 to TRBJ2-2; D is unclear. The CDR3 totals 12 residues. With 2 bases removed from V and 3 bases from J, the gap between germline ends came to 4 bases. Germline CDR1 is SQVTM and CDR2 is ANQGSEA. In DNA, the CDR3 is TGCAGCGTTGAACGGGACACCGGGGAGCTGTTTTTT. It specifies CSVERDTGELFF.

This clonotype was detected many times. DNA for the CDR3: TGTGCCAGCAGTTCCACAGGGGGCAGAGGTGGCTACACCTTC. Translated: CASSSTGGRGGYTF. This chain links TRBV12-3 or TRBV12-4 with TRBJ1-2, with 9 bases fitting TRBD1. V dropped 4 bases and J dropped 7; count of bases not matched to a gene: 7. This CDR3 comprises 14 residues.

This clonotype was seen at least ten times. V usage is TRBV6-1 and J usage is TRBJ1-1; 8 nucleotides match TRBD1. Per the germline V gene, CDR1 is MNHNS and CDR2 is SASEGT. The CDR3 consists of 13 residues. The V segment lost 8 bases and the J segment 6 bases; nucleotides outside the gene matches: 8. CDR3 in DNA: TGTGCCAGCTCGGACAGGGCCCCACCTGAAGCTTTCTTT. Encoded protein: CASSDRAPPEAFF.

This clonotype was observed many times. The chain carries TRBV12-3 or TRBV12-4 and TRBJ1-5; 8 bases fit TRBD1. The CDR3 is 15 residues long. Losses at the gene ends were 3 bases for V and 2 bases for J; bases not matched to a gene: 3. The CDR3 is CASSFDRGGNQPQHF. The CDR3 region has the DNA TGTGCCAGCAGTTTCGACAGGGGAGGCAATCAGCCCCAGCATTTT.

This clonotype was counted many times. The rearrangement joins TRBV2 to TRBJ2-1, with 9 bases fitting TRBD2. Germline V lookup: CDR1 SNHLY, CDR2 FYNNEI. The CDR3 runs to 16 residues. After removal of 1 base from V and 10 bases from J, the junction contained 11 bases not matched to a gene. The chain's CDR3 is CASSEELSGRVREQFF. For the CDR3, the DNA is TGTGCCAGCAGTGAAGAACTTAGCGGGAGAGTGCGCGAGCAGTTCTTC.

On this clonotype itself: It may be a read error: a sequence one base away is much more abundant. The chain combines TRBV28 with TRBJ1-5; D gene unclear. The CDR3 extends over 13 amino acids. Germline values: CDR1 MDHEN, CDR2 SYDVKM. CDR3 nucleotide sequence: TGTGCCAGCAGTTTAGCGACGGTTCAGCACCAGCATTTT. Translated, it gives CASSLATVQHQHF. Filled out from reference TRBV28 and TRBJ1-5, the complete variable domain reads DVKVTQSSRYLVKRTGEKVFLECVQDMDHENMFWYRQDPGLGLRLIYFSYDVKMKEKGDIPEGYSVSREKKERFSLILESASTNQTSMYLCASSLATVQHQHFGDGTRLSIL.

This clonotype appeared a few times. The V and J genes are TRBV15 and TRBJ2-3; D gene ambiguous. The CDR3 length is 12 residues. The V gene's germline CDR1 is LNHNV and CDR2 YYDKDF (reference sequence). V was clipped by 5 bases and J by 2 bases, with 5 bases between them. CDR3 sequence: CATSSATDTQYF. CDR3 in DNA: TGTGCCACCAGCTCCGCCACAGATACGCAGTATTTT.

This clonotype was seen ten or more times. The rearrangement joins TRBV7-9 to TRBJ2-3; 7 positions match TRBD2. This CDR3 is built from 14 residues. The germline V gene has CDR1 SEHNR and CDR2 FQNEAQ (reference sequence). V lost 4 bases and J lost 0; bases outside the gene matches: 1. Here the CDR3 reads CASSSSGSTDTQYF. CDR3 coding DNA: TGTGCCAGCAGCTCTAGCGGTAGCACAGATACGCAGTATTTT.

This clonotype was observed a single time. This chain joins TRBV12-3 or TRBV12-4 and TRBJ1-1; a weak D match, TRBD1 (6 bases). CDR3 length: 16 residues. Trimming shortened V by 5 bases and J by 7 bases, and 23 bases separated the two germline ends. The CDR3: CASSTRTQGRTGEAFF. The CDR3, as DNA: TGTGCCAGCAGTACCCGAACACAGGGCCGAACAGGTGAAGCTTTCTTT.

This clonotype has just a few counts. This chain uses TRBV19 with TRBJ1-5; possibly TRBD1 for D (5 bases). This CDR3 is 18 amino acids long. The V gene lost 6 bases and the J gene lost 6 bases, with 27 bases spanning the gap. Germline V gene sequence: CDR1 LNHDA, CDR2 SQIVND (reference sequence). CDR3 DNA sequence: TGTGCCAGTAGCCCAGAAAAGTGGGGCGATTTGTGGGGTCAGCCCCAGCATTTT. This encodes CASSPEKWGDLWGQPQHF.